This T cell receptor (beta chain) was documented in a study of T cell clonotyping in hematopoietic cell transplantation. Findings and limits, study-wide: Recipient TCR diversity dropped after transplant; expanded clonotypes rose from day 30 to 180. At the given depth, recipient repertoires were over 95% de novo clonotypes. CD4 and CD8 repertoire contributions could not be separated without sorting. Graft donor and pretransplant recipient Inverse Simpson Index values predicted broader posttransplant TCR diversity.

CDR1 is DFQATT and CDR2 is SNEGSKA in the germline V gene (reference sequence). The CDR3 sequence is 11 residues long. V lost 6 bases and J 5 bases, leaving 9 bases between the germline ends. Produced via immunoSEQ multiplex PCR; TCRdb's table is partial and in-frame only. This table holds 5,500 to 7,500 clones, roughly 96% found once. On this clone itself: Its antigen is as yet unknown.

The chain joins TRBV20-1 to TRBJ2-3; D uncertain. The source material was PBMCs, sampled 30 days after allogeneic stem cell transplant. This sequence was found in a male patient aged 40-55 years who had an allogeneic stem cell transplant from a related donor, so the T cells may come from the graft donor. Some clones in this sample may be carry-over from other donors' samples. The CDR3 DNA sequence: TGCAGTGCCTCCTGGCTAGATACGCAGTATTTT. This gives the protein CSASWLDTQYF.